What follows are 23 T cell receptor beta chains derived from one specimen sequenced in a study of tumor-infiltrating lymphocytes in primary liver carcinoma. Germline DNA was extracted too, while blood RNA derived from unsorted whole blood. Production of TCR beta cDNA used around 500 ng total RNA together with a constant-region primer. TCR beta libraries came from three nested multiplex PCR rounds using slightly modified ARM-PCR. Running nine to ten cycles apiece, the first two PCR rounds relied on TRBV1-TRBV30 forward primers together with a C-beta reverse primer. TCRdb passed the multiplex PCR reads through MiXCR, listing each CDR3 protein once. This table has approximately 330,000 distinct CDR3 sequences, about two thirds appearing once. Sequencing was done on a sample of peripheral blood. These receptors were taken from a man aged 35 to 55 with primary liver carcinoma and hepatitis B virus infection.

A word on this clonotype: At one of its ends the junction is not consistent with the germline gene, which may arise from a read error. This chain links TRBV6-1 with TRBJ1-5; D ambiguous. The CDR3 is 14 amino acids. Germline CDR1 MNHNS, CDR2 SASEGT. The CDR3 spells CAGSGVGHNQPQHF. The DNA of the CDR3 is TGTGCCGGCAGTGGGGTAGGCCACAATCAGCCCCAGCATTTT.

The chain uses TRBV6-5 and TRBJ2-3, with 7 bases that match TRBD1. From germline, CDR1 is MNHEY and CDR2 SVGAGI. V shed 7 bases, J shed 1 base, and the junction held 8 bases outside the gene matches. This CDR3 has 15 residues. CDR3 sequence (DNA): TGTGCCAGCATTAGAGCCGGGACAGGCACAGATACGCAGTATTTT. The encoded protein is CASIRAGTGTDTQYF.

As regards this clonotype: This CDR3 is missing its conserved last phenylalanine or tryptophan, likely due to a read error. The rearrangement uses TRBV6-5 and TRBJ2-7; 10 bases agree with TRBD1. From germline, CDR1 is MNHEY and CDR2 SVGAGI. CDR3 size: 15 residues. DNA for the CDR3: TGCGCCAACAGTTACTCCGACAGGGGGCTCTACGAGCAGTACCTC. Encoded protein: CANSYSDRGLYEQYL.

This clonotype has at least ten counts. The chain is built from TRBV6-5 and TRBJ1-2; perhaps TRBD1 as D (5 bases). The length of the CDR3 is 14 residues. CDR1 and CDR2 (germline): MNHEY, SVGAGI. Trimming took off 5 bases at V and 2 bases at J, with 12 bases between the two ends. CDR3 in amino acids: CASSVQGRNYGYTF. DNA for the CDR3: TGTGCCAGCAGTGTGCAGGGACGAAACTATGGCTACACCTTC.

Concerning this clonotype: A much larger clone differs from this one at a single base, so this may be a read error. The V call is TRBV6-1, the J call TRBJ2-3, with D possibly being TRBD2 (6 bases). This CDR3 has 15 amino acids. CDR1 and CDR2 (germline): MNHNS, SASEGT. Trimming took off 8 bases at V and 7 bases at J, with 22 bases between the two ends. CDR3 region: CASGPLTRGSNTQYF. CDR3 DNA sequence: TGTGCCAGCGGCCCCCTCACCCGGGGGTCAAATACGCAGTATTTT.

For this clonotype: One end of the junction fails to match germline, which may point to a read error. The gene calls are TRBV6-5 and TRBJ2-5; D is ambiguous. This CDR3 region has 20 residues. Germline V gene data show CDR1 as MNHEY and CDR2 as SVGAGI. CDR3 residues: CASSYSYTSVRNGPRETQYF. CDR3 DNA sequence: TGTGCCAGCAGTTACTCGTACACGAGCGTGAGAAATGGGCCTCGAGAGACACAGTACTTC.

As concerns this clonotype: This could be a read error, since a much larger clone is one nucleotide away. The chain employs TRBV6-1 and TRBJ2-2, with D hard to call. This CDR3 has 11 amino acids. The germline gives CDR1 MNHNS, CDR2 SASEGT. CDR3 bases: TGTGTCAGCGCTAACACCGGGGAGCTGTTTTTT. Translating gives CVSANTGELFF.

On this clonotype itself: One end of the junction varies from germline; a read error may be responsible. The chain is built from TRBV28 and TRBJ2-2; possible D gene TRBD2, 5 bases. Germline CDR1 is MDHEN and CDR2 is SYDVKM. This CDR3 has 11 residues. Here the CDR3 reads CASAIPGVLFF. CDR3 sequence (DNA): TGTGCCAGCGCCATCCCCGGGGTGCTGTTTTTT.

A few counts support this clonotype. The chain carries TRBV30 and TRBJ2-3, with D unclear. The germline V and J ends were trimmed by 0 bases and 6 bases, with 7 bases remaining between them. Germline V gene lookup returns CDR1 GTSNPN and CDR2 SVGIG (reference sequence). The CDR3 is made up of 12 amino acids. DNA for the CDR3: TGTGCCTGGAGTGTATATGGGGATACGCAGTATTTT. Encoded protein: CAWSVYGDTQYF.

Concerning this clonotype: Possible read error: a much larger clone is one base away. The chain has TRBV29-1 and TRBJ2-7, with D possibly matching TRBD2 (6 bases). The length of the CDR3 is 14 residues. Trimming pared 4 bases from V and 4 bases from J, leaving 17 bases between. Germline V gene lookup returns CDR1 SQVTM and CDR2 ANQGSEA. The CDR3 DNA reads TGCAGCGTTGCCGGGACTGGCGGGACGTACGAGCAGTACTTC. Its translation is CSVAGTGGTYEQYF.

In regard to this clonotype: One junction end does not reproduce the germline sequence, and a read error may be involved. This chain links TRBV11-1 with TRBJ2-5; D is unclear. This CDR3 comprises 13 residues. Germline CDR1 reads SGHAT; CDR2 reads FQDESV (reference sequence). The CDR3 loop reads CPSSFRVGETQYF. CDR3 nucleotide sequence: TGTCCCAGCAGCTTCCGTGTAGGGGAGACCCAGTACTTC.

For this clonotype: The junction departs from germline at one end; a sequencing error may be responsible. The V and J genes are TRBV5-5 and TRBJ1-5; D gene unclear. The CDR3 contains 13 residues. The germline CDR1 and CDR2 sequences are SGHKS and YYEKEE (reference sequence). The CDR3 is CASSWRLNQSQHF. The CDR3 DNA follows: TGTGCCAGCAGCTGGAGGTTAAATCAGTCCCAGCATTTT.

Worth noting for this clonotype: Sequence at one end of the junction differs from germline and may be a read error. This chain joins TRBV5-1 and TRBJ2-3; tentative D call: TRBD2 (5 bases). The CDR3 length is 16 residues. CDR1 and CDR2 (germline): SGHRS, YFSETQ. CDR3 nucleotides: TGCGCCAGCAGGAAAACACTAGACCCTAGCACAGATACGCGGTATTTT. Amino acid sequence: CASRKTLDPSTDTRYF.

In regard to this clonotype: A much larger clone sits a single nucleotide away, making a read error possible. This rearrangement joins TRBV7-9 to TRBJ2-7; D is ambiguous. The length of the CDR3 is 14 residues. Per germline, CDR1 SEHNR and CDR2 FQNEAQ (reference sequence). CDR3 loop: CASGLDISSYVQYF. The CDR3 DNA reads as TGTGCCAGCGGCCTCGACATTAGCTCCTACGTGCAGTACTTC.

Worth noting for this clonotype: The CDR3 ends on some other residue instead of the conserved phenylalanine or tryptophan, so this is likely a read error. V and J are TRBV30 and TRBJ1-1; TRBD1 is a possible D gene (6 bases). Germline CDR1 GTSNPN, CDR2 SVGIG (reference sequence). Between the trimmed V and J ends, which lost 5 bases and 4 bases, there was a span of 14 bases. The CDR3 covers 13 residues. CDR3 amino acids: CAWCRGSGTEAFL. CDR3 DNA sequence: TGTGCCTGGTGCAGGGGTAGTGGCACTGAAGCTTTCTTG.

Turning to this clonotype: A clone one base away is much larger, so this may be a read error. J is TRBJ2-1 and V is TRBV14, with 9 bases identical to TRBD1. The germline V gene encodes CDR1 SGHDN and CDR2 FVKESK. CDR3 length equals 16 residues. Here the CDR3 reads CAGSQRQGVRNNEQFF. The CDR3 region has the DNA TGTGCCGGCAGCCAACGACAGGGGGTAAGAAACAATGAGCAGTTCTTC.

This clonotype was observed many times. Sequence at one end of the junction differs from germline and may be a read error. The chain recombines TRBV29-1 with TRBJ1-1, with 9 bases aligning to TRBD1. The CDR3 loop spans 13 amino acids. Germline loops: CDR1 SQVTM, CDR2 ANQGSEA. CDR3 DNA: TGCAGCGTGGACGACAGGGGGAACGCTGAAGCTTTCTTT. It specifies CSVDDRGNAEAFF.

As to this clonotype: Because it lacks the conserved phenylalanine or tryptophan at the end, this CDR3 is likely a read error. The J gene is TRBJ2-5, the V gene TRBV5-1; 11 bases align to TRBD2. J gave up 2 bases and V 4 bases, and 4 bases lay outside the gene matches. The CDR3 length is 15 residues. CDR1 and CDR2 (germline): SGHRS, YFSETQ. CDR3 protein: CASSPGTSGQETQYI. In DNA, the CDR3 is TGCGCCAGCAGCCCCGGGACTAGCGGACAAGAGACCCAGTACATC.

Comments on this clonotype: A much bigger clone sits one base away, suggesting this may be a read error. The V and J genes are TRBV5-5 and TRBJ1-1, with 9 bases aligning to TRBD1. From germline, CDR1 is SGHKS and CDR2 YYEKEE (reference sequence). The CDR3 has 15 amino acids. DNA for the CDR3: TGTGCCGGCAGCGAATGGGACAGGGATTCCCCTGAAGCTTTCTTT. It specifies CAGSEWDRDSPEAFF.

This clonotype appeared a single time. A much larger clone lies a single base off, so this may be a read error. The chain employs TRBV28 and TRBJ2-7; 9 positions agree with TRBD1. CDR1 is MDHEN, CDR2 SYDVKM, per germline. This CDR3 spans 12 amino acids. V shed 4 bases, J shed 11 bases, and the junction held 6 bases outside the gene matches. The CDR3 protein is CASSWTGVREYF. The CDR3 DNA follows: TGTGCCAGCAGTTGGACAGGGGTGAGGGAGTACTTC.

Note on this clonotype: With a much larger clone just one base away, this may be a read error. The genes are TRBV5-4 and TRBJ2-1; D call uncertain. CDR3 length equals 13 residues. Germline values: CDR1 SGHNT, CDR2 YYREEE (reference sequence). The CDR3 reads CASSQWAVATQLF. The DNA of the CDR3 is TGTGCCAGCAGCCAGTGGGCTGTGGCGACCCAGTTATTC.

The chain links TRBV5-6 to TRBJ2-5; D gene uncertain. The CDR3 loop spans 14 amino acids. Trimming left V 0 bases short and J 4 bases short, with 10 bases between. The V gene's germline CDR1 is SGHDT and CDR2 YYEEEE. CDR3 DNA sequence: TGTGCCAGCAGCTTGGTCGCCAGACGAGAGACCCAGTACTTC. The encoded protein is CASSLVARRETQYF. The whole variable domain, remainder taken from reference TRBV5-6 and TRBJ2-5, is DAGVTQSPTHLIKTRGQQVTLRCSPKSGHDTVSWYQQALGQGPQFIFQYYEEEERQRGNFPDRFSGHQFPNYSSELNVNALLLGDSALYLCASSLVARRETQYFGPGTRLLVL.

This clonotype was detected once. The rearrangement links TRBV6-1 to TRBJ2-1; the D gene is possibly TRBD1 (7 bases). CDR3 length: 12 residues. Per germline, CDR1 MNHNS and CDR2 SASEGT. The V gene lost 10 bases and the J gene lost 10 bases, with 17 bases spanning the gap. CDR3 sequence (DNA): TGTGCCACCGGCCAGGGGGGCGTCGAGCAGTTCTTC. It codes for CATGQGGVEQFF.